These 31 T cell receptor beta chains share one sample of origin, sequenced in a study of T cell changes during pregnancy in multiple sclerosis. Method: immunoSEQ multiplex PCR; TCRdb's copy keeps in-frame clones and lacks some. Of approximately 44,000 clones in the sample, around 90% were seen once. The source material was CD4+ T cells from peripheral blood mononuclear cells, sampled before pregnancy. The receptors here all came from a female donor with multiple sclerosis, enrolled in a pregnancy study.

The chain carries TRBV6-5 and TRBJ1-4; 7 bases agree with TRBD1. The junction had 3 bases not matched to a gene; V was cut back by 4 bases and J by 10 bases. This CDR3 contains 12 residues. Germline-derived CDR1 and CDR2 are MNHEY and SVGAGI. CDR3 nucleotide sequence: TGTGCCAGCAGTTCGACAGGGAGAAAACTGTTTTTT. It encodes CASSSTGRKLFF.

The rearrangement uses TRBV19 and TRBJ2-7, with 7 bases aligning to TRBD2. The germline CDR1 and CDR2 sequences are LNHDA and SQIVND (reference sequence). The J segment lost 5 bases and the V segment lost 6 bases, leaving 13 bases of the junction unmatched. The CDR3 consists of 15 residues. The CDR3 DNA reads as TGTGCCAGTAGGGACCTAGCGGCCGGCTTCAACGAGCAGTACTTC. Translating it yields CASRDLAAGFNEQYF.

The chain couples TRBV7-3 to TRBJ2-7; 9 bases agree with TRBD1. Germline V gives CDR1 SGHTA, CDR2 FQGTGA. V was clipped by 4 bases and J by 3 bases; unmatched bases: 4. This CDR3 contains 14 residues. CDR3 region: CASSSTGQGYEQYF. The CDR3 nucleotides are TGTGCCAGCAGCTCCACGGGACAGGGCTACGAGCAGTACTTC.

The rearrangement links TRBV14 to TRBJ1-4; D unresolved. This CDR3 is 15 amino acids long. V shed 1 base and J shed 5 bases, with 11 bases lying between them. The germline V gene encodes CDR1 SGHDN and CDR2 FVKESK. The CDR3 DNA reads TGTGCCAGCAGCCAAGGAGGCAGCCGGAATGAAAAACTGTTTTTT. Protein: CASSQGGSRNEKLFF.

The genes are TRBV9 and TRBJ2-1; a weak D match, TRBD2 (6 bases). This CDR3 region has 14 residues. Trimming took 4 bases from V and 7 from J, leaving 15 bases between them. Germline CDR1 SGDLS, CDR2 YYNGEE. The CDR3 loop is CASSPTGLTNEQFF. CDR3 bases: TGTGCCAGCAGCCCCACGGGACTGACTAATGAGCAGTTCTTC.

The V call is TRBV7-2, the J call TRBJ2-5, with D perhaps TRBD2 (7 bases). CDR3 length: 14 residues. V was trimmed by 5 bases and J by 5 bases, leaving 15 bases between them. Germline assignment: CDR1 SGHTA and CDR2 FQGNSA. CDR3 residues: CASSHQGGGETQYF. Here the CDR3 DNA reads TGTGCCAGCAGCCACCAAGGGGGAGGGGAGACCCAGTACTTC.

The gene calls are TRBV4-3 and TRBJ2-2, with 15 bases that match TRBD2. V was pared by 0 bases and J by 7 bases, with 12 bases of the junction left unmatched. The CDR3 consists of 20 residues. Looked up from germline, CDR1 is LGHNA and CDR2 is YSLEER. The CDR3 sequence is CASSQDFGLAGGHFGGELFF. Written as DNA, the CDR3 is TGCGCCAGCAGCCAAGATTTCGGACTAGCGGGGGGGCATTTCGGCGGGGAGCTGTTTTTT.

The chain joins TRBV18 to TRBJ1-1, with D perhaps TRBD1 (5 bases). Trimming took off 3 bases at V and 8 bases at J, with 10 bases between the two ends. Germline CDR1 is KGHSH and CDR2 is LQKENI. The CDR3 spans 12 residues. The CDR3 DNA sequence: TGTGCCAGCTCACCTGAAGGGGTGGAAGCTTTCTTT. It yields the protein CASSPEGVEAFF.

This clone was observed a single time. This rearrangement joins TRBV6-5 to TRBJ2-2; tentatively, D is TRBD1 (6 bases). V was trimmed by 0 bases and J by 5 bases, leaving 13 bases between them. The CDR3 is 16 amino acids. Per germline, CDR1 MNHEY and CDR2 SVGAGI. The CDR3 DNA reads TGTGCCAGCAGTTACTCCATCACGGGACAAACCGGGGAGCTGTTTTTT. Translation: CASSYSITGQTGELFF.

The chain carries TRBV7-8 and TRBJ2-3; 8 bases fit TRBD2. CDR3 length equals 15 residues. Germline CDR1 is SGHVS and CDR2 is FQNEAQ. V lost 3 bases to trimming and J lost 1 base; unmatched junction nucleotides: 3. The CDR3 DNA sequence: TGTGCCAGCAGCTTCAGTAGCGGGGGCACAGATACGCAGTATTTT. It translates to CASSFSSGGTDTQYF.

The chain joins TRBV7-9 to TRBJ1-1; D gene ambiguous. Germline V gene data show CDR1 as SEHNR and CDR2 as FQNEAQ (reference sequence). Between the trimmed V and J ends, which lost 2 bases and 1 base, there was a span of 5 bases. The CDR3 contains 13 residues. CDR3 nucleotide sequence: TGTGCCAGCAGCTTACTTCCGAACACTGAAGCTTTCTTT. Its translation is CASSLLPNTEAFF.

The rearrangement joins TRBV28 to TRBJ2-3; TRBD2 matches 7 bases. This CDR3 is 14 amino acids long. Germline V gene lookup returns CDR1 MDHEN and CDR2 SYDVKM. The V and J ends lost 6 bases and 3 bases, in that order; junction bases with no gene match: 6. The CDR3 DNA reads TGTGCCAGCAGGCCCGGGACTAAGACAGATACGCAGTATTTT. It is translated as CASRPGTKTDTQYF.

The chain is built from TRBV10-3 and TRBJ2-4; tentatively, D is TRBD2 (5 bases). The CDR3 is made up of 14 amino acids. The V end was cut by 0 bases, the J end by 6 bases, with 9 bases between. CDR1 is ENHRY, CDR2 SYGVKD, per germline. In nucleotides, the CDR3 is TGTGCCATCAGTGAGTCCGGTCGGGGAAACATTCAGTACTTC. Translation gives CAISESGRGNIQYF.

This clone was seen just once. This sequence joins TRBV4-2 and TRBJ1-3; D gene ambiguous. The CDR3 is 16 amino acids. The V gene lost 1 base and the J gene lost 2 bases, with 12 bases spanning the gap. Looked up from germline, CDR1 is LGHNA and CDR2 is YNFKEQ. The CDR3 DNA follows: TGTGCCAGCAGCCAAGGCGCGGGGATTGCTGGAAACACCATATATTTT. Protein sequence: CASSQGAGIAGNTIYF.

Concerning this clone: The junction and the germline gene differ at one end; a read error may be behind it. CDR3 bases: TGTGCCAGCAGTGAAGCAGGGGGTGGTAATGAAAAACTGCTTTTT. It translates to CASSEAGGGNEKLLF. The chain recombines TRBV6-1 with TRBJ1-4; possible D gene TRBD1, 6 bases. Germline CDR1 MNHNS, CDR2 SASEGT. The CDR3 is 15 residues long.

The rearrangement uses TRBV6-1 and TRBJ2-5, with TRBD2 matching over 10 bases. Germline loops: CDR1 MNHNS, CDR2 SASEGT. There are 13 residues in the CDR3. J lost 3 bases, V lost 7 bases, and 2 bases had no gene match. In DNA, the CDR3 is TGTGCCAGCACCGGACTAGCGGAAGAGACCCAGTACTTC. Its translation: CASTGLAEETQYF.

The chain carries TRBV25-1 and TRBJ1-1, with 11 bases matching TRBD1. CDR1 is MGHDK, CDR2 SYGVNS, per germline. The trim removed 6 bases at V and 10 bases at J, leaving 13 bases unmatched. CDR3 length equals 15 residues. Here the CDR3 reads CASRERGTGGVGAFF. Written as DNA, the CDR3 is TGTGCCAGCAGGGAACGGGGGACAGGGGGAGTTGGAGCTTTCTTT.

V usage is TRBV27 and J usage is TRBJ2-2, with a possible D match to TRBD1 (6 bases). V lost 2 bases to trimming and J lost 3 bases, with 10 bases between them. This CDR3 comprises 15 residues. Germline lookup yields CDR1 MNHEY and CDR2 SMNVEV (reference sequence). CDR3 nucleotide sequence: TGTGCCAGCAGTTTACTGCAGGGGTACACCGGGGAGCTGTTTTTT. Protein sequence: CASSLLQGYTGELFF.

This chain joins TRBV7-2 and TRBJ2-6, with TRBD1 matching over 9 bases. Trimming cost V 0 bases and J 0 bases; bases outside gene matches: 3. The CDR3 has 18 residues. Germline CDR1 is SGHTA and CDR2 is FQGNSA. CDR3 nucleotide sequence: TGTGCCAGCAGCTTAGCCGGACAGGGGAGCTCTGGGGCCAACGTCCTGACTTTC. Amino acid sequence: CASSLAGQGSSGANVLTF.

The chain combines TRBV27 with TRBJ1-5; D is perhaps TRBD1 (6 bases). Germline V gene data show CDR1 as MNHEY and CDR2 as SMNVEV (reference sequence). This CDR3 region has 15 residues. V dropped 3 bases and J dropped 0 bases, with 9 bases sitting between them. The CDR3 loop is CASSLGAYSNQPQHF. The CDR3 DNA reads as TGTGCCAGCAGTTTGGGGGCTTATAGCAATCAGCCCCAGCATTTT.

The V and J genes are TRBV19 and TRBJ2-6; tentative D call: TRBD1 (6 bases). The ends were cut back, 9 bases at V and 4 bases at J, with 10 bases in the middle. There are 13 residues in the CDR3. The germline gives CDR1 LNHDA, CDR2 SQIVND (reference sequence). The CDR3, as DNA: TGTGCCAGCAAGACAGGAGGGGCCAACGTCCTGACTTTC. It translates to CASKTGGANVLTF.

This chain joins TRBV6-6 and TRBJ1-1; D possibly corresponds to TRBD1 (6 bases). The CDR3 has 13 amino acids. The germline V gene encodes CDR1 MNHNY and CDR2 SVGAGI (reference sequence). V was shortened by 7 bases and J by 1 base, with 10 bases between the two germline ends. The CDR3 nucleotides are TGTGCCAGCACCGAACAGGGGAACACTGAAGCTTTCTTT. Amino acids: CASTEQGNTEAFF.

This sequence joins TRBV5-1 and TRBJ2-5, with 9 bases aligning to TRBD1. The V and J ends lost 0 bases and 5 bases, in that order; junction bases with no gene match: 2. From germline, CDR1 is SGHRS and CDR2 YFSETQ. CDR3 length: 14 amino acids. CDR3 sequence reads: CASSLGDRVETQYF. The CDR3 DNA is TGCGCCAGCAGCTTGGGGGACAGGGTGGAGACCCAGTACTTC.

This chain connects TRBV18 to TRBJ2-3, with a tentative D call TRBD2 (5 bases). Germline loops: CDR1 KGHSH, CDR2 LQKENI. CDR3 length: 17 residues. Between the trimmed V and J ends, which lost 0 bases and 4 bases, there was a span of 17 bases. Here the CDR3 reads CASSPPDFYYTPDTQYF. The CDR3 nucleotides read TGTGCCAGCTCACCACCGGACTTTTATTATACCCCAGATACGCAGTATTTT.

V is TRBV19 and J is TRBJ2-3, with 7 bases fitting TRBD1. Germline V gives CDR1 LNHDA, CDR2 SQIVND (reference sequence). The CDR3 is 14 residues long. The trim removed 3 bases at V and 2 bases at J, leaving 2 bases unmatched. The CDR3 DNA sequence: TGTGCCAGTAGTATGGGACAGTTCACAGATACGCAGTATTTT. This encodes CASSMGQFTDTQYF. The complete variable domain, with remaining parts taken from reference TRBV19 and TRBJ2-3, reads DGGITQSPKYLFRKEGQNVTLSCEQNLNHDAMYWYRQDPGQGLRLIYYSQIVNDFQKGDIAEGYSVSREKKESFPLTVTSAQKNPTAFYLCASSMGQFTDTQYFGPGTRLTVL.

The rearrangement joins TRBV29-1 to TRBJ2-5; 8 bases are shared with TRBD2. Germline-derived CDR1 and CDR2 are SQVTM and ANQGSEA. After removal of 7 bases from V and 3 bases from J, the junction contained 10 bases not matched to a gene. The CDR3 totals 14 residues. CDR3 nucleotide sequence: TGCAGCGCCTCCAGGTCACTAGCGGAAGAGACCCAGTACTTC. It is translated as CSASRSLAEETQYF.

The DNA of the CDR3 is TGTGCCAGCAGTGTTCAGGGAGGATATGGCTACACCTTC. It is translated as CASSVQGGYGYTF. The J gene is TRBJ1-2, the V gene TRBV2, with TRBD1 as a possible D gene (5 bases). This CDR3 is built from 13 residues. Trimming pared 4 bases from V and 5 bases from J, leaving 11 bases between. Germline CDR1 SNHLY, CDR2 FYNNEI. Full variable domain (missing parts from reference TRBV2 and TRBJ1-2): EPEVTQTPSHQVTQMGQEVILRCVPISNHLYFYWYRQILGQKVEFLVSFYNNEISEKSEIFDDQFSVERPDGSNFTLKIRSTKLEDSAMYFCASSVQGGYGYTFGSGTRLTVV.

The chain links TRBV19 to TRBJ1-2; D may be TRBD1 (6 bases). V gave up 6 bases and J gave up 4 bases, with 18 bases separating them. The CDR3 is 15 amino acids. Germline V gene data show CDR1 as LNHDA and CDR2 as SQIVND (reference sequence). The CDR3 loop is CASSPTGTGSYGYTF. The CDR3 DNA reads TGTGCCAGTAGCCCCACGGGAACAGGGAGCTATGGCTACACCTTC.

V is TRBV10-1 and J is TRBJ2-3; tentative D call: TRBD1 (5 bases). Germline V gene sequence: CDR1 WNHNN, CDR2 SYGVQD (reference sequence). V dropped 6 bases and J dropped 6 bases, with 16 bases sitting between them. The CDR3 length is 14 residues. DNA of the CDR3: TGCGCCAGCAGCCCCCGGCCCTCAGGGGATACGCAGTATTTT. It encodes CASSPRPSGDTQYF.

The V gene is TRBV7-3, the J gene TRBJ2-7; tentatively, D is TRBD2 (6 bases). Trimming removed 5 bases from V and 4 bases from J, with 15 bases in between. The CDR3 has 14 residues. Per germline, CDR1 SGHTA and CDR2 FQGTGA. CDR3 sequence reads: CASSKAAGGYEQYF. The CDR3 region has the DNA TGTGCCAGCAGCAAGGCGGCAGGAGGGTACGAGCAGTACTTC.

This chain uses TRBV5-1 with TRBJ2-3, with TRBD2 matching 8 bases. This CDR3 is built from 16 residues. Trimming removed 5 bases from V and 1 base from J; junction bases left unmatched: 9. From germline, CDR1 is SGHRS and CDR2 YFSETQ. The CDR3 nucleotides read TGCGCCAGCAGGCGAGGGGCGGGAGGCGGCACAGATACGCAGTATTTT. Residues: CASRRGAGGGTDTQYF.